The T cell receptor beta chain described here comes from a study of cytomegalovirus exposure and HLA in healthy donors. CDR3 length: 16 residues. Germline trimming cut 0 bases from V and 6 bases from J; bases unmatched to any gene: 9. Germline V lookup: CDR1 ENHRY, CDR2 SYGVKD. The PCR used 60 Vbeta and 13 Jbeta primers. As originally analysed: An analysis that came later counted 60 million to 80 million unique TCR beta chains, some 11 million shared. Sequenced by immunoSEQ multiplex PCR; TCRdb stores in-frame clones only, minus some. From that table come the V and J calls and clone size; the DNA was used to work out D and trimming. The repertoire holds 65,000 to 75,000 clones, with about 65% as singletons. As for this clone: The antigen remains unidentified.

Findings and caveats of the study: Previously analyzed data showed that most TCR beta V segments were productive at a frequency of about 90% or about 30%.

Sequenced input: PBMCs. The chain links TRBV10-3 to TRBJ1-1; 8 bases agree with TRBD1. The source of this sequence is a woman under 40 in good health and CMV-seronegative. CDR3 sequence: CAISESTGTGIPEAFF. CDR3 DNA: TGTGCCATCAGTGAGTCGACCGGGACAGGAATTCCTGAAGCTTTCTTT.